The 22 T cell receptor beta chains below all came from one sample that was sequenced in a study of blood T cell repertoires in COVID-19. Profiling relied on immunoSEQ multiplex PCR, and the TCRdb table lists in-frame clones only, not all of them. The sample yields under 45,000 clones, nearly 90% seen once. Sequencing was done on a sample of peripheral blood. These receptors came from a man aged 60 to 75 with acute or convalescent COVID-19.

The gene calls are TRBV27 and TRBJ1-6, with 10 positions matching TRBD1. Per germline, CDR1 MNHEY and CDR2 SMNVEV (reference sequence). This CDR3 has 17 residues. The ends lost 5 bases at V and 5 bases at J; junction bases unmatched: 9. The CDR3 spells CASSPSLGTGDNSPLHF. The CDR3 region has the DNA TGTGCCAGCAGTCCCAGCCTCGGGACAGGGGATAATTCACCCCTCCACTTT.

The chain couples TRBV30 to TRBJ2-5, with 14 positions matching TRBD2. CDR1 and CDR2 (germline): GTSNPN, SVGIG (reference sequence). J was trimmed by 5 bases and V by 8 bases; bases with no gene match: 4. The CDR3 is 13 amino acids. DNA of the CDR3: TGTGCCGGGACTAGCGGGGGTGTGGAGACCCAGTACTTC. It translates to CAGTSGGVETQYF.

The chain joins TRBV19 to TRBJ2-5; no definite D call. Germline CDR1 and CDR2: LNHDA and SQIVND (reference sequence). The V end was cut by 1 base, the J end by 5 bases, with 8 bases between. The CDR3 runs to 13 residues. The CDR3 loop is CASSIGGRETQYF. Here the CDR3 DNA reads TGTGCCAGTAGTATAGGAGGAAGGGAGACCCAGTACTTC.

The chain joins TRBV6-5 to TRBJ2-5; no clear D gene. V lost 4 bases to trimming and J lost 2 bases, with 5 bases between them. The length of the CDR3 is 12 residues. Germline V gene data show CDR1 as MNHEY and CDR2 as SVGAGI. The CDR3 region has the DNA TGTGCCAGCAGTTGGAGTCAAGAGACCCAGTACTTC. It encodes CASSWSQETQYF.

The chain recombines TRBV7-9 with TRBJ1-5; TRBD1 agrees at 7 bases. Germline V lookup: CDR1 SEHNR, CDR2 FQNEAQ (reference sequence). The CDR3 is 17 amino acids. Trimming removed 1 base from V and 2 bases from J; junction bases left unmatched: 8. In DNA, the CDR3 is TGTGCCAGCAGCTTAGTTACAGGGGTGGGTGGCAATCAGCCCCAGCATTTT. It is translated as CASSLVTGVGGNQPQHF.

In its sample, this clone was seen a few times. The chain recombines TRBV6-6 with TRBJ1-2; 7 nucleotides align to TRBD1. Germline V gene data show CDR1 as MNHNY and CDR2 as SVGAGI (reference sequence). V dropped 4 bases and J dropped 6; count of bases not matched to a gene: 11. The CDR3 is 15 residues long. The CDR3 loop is CASSSRQGPRDGYTF. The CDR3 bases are TGTGCCAGCAGTTCTAGACAGGGCCCTAGGGATGGCTACACCTTC.

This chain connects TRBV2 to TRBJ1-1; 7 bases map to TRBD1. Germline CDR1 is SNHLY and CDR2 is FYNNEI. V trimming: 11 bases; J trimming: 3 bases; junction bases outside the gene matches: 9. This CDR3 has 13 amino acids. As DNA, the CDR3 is TGTGCCGCAGGACAGGAGGGGTACACTGAAGCTTTCTTT. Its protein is CAAGQEGYTEAFF. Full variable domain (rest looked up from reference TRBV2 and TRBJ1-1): EPEVTQTPSHQVTQMGQEVILRCVPISNHLYFYWYRQILGQKVEFLVSFYNNEISEKSEIFDDQFSVERPDGSNFTLKIRSTKLEDSAMYFCAAGQEGYTEAFFGQGTRLTVV.

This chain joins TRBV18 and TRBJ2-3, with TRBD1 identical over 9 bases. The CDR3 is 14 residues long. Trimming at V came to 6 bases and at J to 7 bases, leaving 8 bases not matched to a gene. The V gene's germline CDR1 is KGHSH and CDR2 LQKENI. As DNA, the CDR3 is TGTGCCAGCTCGCCCGGGACAGGGCGGAATACGCAGTATTTT. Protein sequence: CASSPGTGRNTQYF. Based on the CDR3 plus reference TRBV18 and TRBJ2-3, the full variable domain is NAGVMQNPRHLVRRRGQEARLRCSPMKGHSHVYWYRQLPEEGLKFMVYLQKENIIDESGMPKERFSAEFPKEGPSILRIQQVVRGDSAAYFCASSPGTGRNTQYFGPGTRLTVL.

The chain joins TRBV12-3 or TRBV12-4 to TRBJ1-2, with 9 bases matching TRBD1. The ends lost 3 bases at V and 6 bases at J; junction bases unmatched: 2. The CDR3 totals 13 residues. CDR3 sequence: CASSLDRGNGYTF. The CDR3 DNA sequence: TGTGCCAGCAGTTTGGACAGGGGTAATGGCTACACCTTC.

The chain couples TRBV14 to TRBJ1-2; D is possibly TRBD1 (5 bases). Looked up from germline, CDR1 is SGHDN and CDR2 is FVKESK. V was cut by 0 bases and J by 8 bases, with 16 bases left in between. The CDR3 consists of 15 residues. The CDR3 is CASSQDSGGVRGYTF. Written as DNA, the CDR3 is TGTGCCAGCAGCCAAGATTCGGGGGGAGTGCGGGGCTACACCTTC.

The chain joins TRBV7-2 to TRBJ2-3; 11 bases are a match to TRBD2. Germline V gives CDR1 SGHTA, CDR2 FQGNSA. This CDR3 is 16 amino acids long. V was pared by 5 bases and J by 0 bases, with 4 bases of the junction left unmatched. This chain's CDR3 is CASSLRLAGSTDTQYF. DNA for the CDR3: TGTGCCAGCAGCCTACGACTAGCGGGGAGCACAGATACGCAGTATTTT.

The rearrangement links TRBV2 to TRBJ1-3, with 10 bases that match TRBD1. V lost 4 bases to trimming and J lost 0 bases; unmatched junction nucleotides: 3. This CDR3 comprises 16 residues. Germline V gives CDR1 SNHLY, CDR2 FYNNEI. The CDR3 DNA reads TGTGCCAGCAGTGTTGGACAGGGGGGCTCTGGAAACACCATATATTTT. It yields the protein CASSVGQGGSGNTIYF.

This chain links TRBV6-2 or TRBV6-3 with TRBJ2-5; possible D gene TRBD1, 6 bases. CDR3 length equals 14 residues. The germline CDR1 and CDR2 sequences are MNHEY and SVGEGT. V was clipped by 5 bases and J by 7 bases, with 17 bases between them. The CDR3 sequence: CASSKTGHQTTQYF. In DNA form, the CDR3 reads TGTGCCAGCAGTAAGACAGGCCATCAAACGACCCAGTACTTC.

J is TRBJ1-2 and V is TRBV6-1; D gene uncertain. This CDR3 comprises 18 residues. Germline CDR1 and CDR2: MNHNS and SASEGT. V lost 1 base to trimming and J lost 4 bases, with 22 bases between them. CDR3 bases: TGTGCCAGCAGTGAAGGATTTACCGGGTCCCCCATGGGCTATGGCTACACCTTC. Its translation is CASSEGFTGSPMGYGYTF.

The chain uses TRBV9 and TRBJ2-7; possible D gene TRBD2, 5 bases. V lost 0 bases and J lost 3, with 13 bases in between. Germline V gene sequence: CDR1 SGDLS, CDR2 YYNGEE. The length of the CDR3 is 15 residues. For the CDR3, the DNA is TGTGCCAGCAGCGTAGAGGCGGGCACTAACTACGAGCAGTACTTC. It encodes CASSVEAGTNYEQYF. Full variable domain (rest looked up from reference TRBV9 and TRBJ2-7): DSGVTQTPKHLITATGQRVTLRCSPRSGDLSVYWYQQSLDQGLQFLIQYYNGEERAKGNILERFSAQQFPDLHSELNLSSLELGDSALYFCASSVEAGTNYEQYFGPGTRLTVT.

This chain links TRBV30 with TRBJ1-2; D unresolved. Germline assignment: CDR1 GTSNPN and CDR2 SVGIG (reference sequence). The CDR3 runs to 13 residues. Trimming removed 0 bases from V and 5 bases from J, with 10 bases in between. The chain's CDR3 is CAWSVRSVYGYTF. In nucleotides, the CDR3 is TGTGCCTGGAGTGTACGGAGTGTGTATGGCTACACCTTC.

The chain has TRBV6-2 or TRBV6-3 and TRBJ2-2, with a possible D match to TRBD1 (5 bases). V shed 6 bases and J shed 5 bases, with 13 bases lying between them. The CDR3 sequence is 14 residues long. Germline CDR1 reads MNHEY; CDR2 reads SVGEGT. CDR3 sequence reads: CASSSNPGTGELFF. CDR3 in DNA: TGTGCCAGCAGCTCGAATCCAGGGACCGGGGAGCTGTTTTTT.

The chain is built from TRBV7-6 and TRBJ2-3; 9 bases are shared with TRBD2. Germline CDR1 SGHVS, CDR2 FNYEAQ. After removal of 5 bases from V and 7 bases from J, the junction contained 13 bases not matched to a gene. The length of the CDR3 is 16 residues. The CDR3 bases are TGTGCCAGCAGCCCCCGGACCGGGACTAGCCGAAATACGCAGTATTTT. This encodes CASSPRTGTSRNTQYF.

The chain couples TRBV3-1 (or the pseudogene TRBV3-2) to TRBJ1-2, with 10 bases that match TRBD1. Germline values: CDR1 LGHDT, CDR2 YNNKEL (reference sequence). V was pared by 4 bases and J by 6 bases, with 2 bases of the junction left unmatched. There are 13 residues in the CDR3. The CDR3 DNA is TGTGCCAGCAGCCCTGGGACAGGGGATGGCTACACCTTC. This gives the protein CASSPGTGDGYTF.

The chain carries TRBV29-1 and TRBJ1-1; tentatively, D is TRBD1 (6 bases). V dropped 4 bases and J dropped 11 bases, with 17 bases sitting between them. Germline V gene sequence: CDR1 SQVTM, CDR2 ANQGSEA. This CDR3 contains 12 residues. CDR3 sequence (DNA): TGCAGCGTTGTAACAGGGAACTGGGATGCTTTCTTT. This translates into CSVVTGNWDAFF.

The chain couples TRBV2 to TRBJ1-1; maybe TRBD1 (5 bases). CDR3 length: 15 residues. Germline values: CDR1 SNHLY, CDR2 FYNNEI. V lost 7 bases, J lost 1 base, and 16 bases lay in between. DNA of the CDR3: TGTGCCAGCAATCTAGATGGAGGGGCGAACACTGAAGCTTTCTTT. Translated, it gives CASNLDGGANTEAFF.

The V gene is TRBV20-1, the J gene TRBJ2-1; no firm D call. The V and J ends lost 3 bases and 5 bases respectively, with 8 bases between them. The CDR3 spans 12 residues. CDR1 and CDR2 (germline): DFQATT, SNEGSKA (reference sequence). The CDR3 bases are TGCAGTGCTAGTGATGAGGACAATGAGCAGTTCTTC. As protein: CSASDEDNEQFF.